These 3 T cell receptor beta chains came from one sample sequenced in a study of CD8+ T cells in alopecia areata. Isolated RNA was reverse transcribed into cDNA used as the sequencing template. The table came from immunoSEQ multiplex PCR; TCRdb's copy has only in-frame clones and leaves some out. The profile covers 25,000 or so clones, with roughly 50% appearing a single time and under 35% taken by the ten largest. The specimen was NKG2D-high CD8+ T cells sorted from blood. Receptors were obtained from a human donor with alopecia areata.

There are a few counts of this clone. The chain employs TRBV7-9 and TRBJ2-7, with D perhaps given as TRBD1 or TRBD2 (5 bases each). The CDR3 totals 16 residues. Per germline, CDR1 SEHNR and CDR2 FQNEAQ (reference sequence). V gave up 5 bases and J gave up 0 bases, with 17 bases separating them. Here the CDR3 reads CASSNLEGRSSYEQYF. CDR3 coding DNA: TGTGCCAGCAGCAACCTCGAGGGACGGAGCTCCTACGAGCAGTACTTC.

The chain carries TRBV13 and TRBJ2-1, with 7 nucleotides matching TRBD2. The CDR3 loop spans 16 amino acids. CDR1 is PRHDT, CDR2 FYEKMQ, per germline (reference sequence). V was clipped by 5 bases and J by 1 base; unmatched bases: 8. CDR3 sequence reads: CASSETSVQSYNEQFF. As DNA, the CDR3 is TGTGCCAGCAGCGAAACTAGCGTCCAGTCCTACAATGAGCAGTTCTTC.

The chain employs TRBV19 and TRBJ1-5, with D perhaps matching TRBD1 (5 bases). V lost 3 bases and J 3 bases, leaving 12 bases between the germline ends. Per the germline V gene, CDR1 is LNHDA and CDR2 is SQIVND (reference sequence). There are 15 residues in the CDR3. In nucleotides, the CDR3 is TGTGCCAGTAGTATTCTACAGGTGCTCAATCAGCCCCAGCATTTT. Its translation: CASSILQVLNQPQHF. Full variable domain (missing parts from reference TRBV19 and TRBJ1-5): DGGITQSPKYLFRKEGQNVTLSCEQNLNHDAMYWYRQDPGQGLRLIYYSQIVNDFQKGDIAEGYSVSREKKESFPLTVTSAQKNPTAFYLCASSILQVLNQPQHFGDGTRLSIL.